This T cell receptor beta chain is drawn from a study of CD8 T cells in Susac syndrome. This clonotype was observed a few times. Random hexamers served to reverse transcribe roughly 0.45 to 1 ug RNA. TCRdb ran MiXCR on the immunoSEQ multiplex PCR reads and lists one entry per CDR3 protein. Of roughly 150,000 distinct CDR3 sequences listed, about 94% are singletons. The CDR3 spans 14 residues. The V and J ends lost 3 bases and 1 base, in that order; junction bases with no gene match: 2. The germline V gene has CDR1 MNHEY and CDR2 SMNVEV (reference sequence). This rearrangement joins TRBV27 to TRBJ2-5, with 7 positions matching TRBD2. Specimen: CD8+ T cells from PBMCs. The receptor's source is a human donor with multiple sclerosis. CDR3 bases: TGTGCCAGCAGTTTTGGGGGGGGCCAAGAGACCCAGTACTTC. Amino acids: CASSFGGGQETQYF.